These 15 T cell receptor beta chains share one sample of origin, sequenced in a study of shared clonotypes between healthy human individuals. Some clones are missing from TCRdb's copy, which holds only in-frame ones; the method was immunoSEQ multiplex PCR. The top ten clones hold 0.36% of a sample with some 2.4 million clones, roughly 93% of them seen once. The sample was naive CD4+ T cells from PBMCs. The subset: CD45RA+ positively selected. The origin of the receptors is a young man in good health. Some clones in this sample may be carry-over from other donors' samples.

CDR3 in DNA: TGTGCCAGCAGCCAAGACGGATCAGGGGCGCTGGCGCCCCAGCATTTT. It codes for CASSQDGSGALAPQHF. The chain links TRBV27 to TRBJ1-5; a weak D match, TRBD1 (6 bases). Looked up from germline, CDR1 is MNHEY and CDR2 is SMNVEV (reference sequence). The CDR3 runs 16 residues. With 6 bases removed from V and 9 bases from J, the gap between germline ends came to 24 bases.

The CDR3 reads CASSQIVGDNEQFF. The CDR3 region has the DNA TGTGCCAGCTCACAAATCGTGGGAGACAATGAGCAGTTCTTC. The chain recombines TRBV18 with TRBJ2-1, with D possibly TRBD2 on 5 matching bases. CDR1 and CDR2 from the germline V gene are KGHSH and LQKENI. The CDR3 length is 14 residues. With 4 bases removed from V and 5 bases from J, the gap between germline ends came to 12 bases.

V is TRBV19 and J is TRBJ1-2; D ambiguous. Germline assignment: CDR1 LNHDA and CDR2 SQIVND (reference sequence). This CDR3 comprises 12 residues. V gave up 5 bases and J gave up 8 bases, with 12 bases separating them. The CDR3 nucleotides are TGTGCCAGTAGTCCGGTTCCGGGAGGCTACACCTTC. Translation gives CASSPVPGGYTF.

The chain combines TRBV5-1 with TRBJ1-3, with 9 bases matching TRBD1. The CDR3 contains 17 residues. Unmatched junction bases numbered 12, after V lost 4 bases and J lost 4 bases. Per the germline V gene, CDR1 is SGHRS and CDR2 is YFSETQ. CDR3 DNA sequence: TGCGCCAGCAGCCAAGTCACAGGGGGCGGCGGCGGAAACACCATATATTTT. As protein: CASSQVTGGGGGNTIYF.

The chain uses TRBV21-1 and TRBJ2-5; TRBD2 is the table's D call and was not checked against the DNA. TRBV21-1 is labeled a pseudogene. This CDR3 is 18 amino acids long. CDR3 loop: CASSKAPSSLREEETQYF. CDR3 bases: TGTGCCAGCAGCAAAGCACCCTCATCTCTTCGGGAAGAAGAGACCCAGTACTTC.

This clone was detected only once. The identical CDR3 is also encoded by other nucleotide sequences in the sample. The chain has TRBV9 and TRBJ1-2; D unclear. Trimming took 0 bases from V and 2 from J, leaving 5 bases between them. CDR1 is SGDLS, CDR2 YYNGEE, per germline. CDR3 size: 13 residues. CDR3 DNA sequence: TGTGCCAGCAGCGTAGATGAGAACTATGGCTACACCTTC. It yields the protein CASSVDENYGYTF.

The rearrangement uses TRBV6-6 and TRBJ2-7; 9 bases match TRBD1. The CDR3 covers 13 residues. The V gene's germline CDR1 is MNHNY and CDR2 SVGAGI (reference sequence). J was trimmed by 6 bases and V by 7 bases; bases with no gene match: 7. CDR3 region: CASTGQGLSEQYF. CDR3 DNA: TGTGCCAGCACGGGACAGGGTTTATCCGAGCAGTACTTC.

To note about this clone: Other DNA sequences in the same sample also yield this CDR3. This chain joins TRBV18 and TRBJ2-7, with D possibly being TRBD2 (5 bases). CDR3 length equals 13 residues. Trimming took off 3 bases at V and 7 bases at J, with 13 bases between the two ends. The germline V gene has CDR1 KGHSH and CDR2 LQKENI. The CDR3 loop reads CASSPPGSGEQYF. In DNA, the CDR3 is TGTGCCAGCTCACCTCCGGGCTCGGGGGAGCAGTACTTC.

V usage is TRBV5-1 and J usage is TRBJ1-2; D is perhaps TRBD1 (6 bases). Trimming pared 4 bases from V and 4 bases from J, leaving 14 bases between. Germline CDR1 and CDR2: SGHRS and YFSETQ. There are 14 residues in the CDR3. CDR3 coding DNA: TGCGCCAGCAGCCCGGACAGCGGGGCCTATGGCTACACCTTC. This sequence encodes CASSPDSGAYGYTF.

This clone appeared once. The rearrangement joins TRBV2 to TRBJ2-7; the match to TRBD1 covers 9 bases. Germline values: CDR1 SNHLY, CDR2 FYNNEI. The J segment lost 3 bases and the V segment lost 5 bases, leaving 8 bases of the junction unmatched. The CDR3 length is 15 residues. The CDR3 DNA reads as TGTGCCAGCAGTCGGGACGGGACAGGGATCTACGAGCAGTACTTC. This encodes CASSRDGTGIYEQYF.

This chain joins TRBV28 and TRBJ1-5, with 8 positions matching TRBD1. The CDR3 contains 15 residues. In germline, CDR1 is MDHEN, CDR2 SYDVKM. With 3 bases clipped from V and 11 bases from J, the junction kept 12 bases outside the gene matches. DNA for the CDR3: TGTGCCAGCAGTTTGAGGAGACAGGGGAATCGGGCCCAGCATTTT. Translation: CASSLRRQGNRAQHF.

J is TRBJ1-5 and V is TRBV4-2; 8 bases are shared with TRBD1. The CDR3 spans 15 residues. The ends lost 0 bases at V and 8 bases at J; junction bases unmatched: 6. Germline assignment: CDR1 LGHNA and CDR2 YNFKEQ. The CDR3 sequence is CASSQDYGQGKPQHF. As DNA, the CDR3 is TGTGCCAGCAGCCAAGATTATGGACAGGGCAAGCCCCAGCATTTT.

This clone was detected only once. At one end, the junction sequence differs from germline, possibly due to a read error. The chain joins TRBV11-2 to TRBJ2-1; no reliable D call. From germline, CDR1 is SGHAT and CDR2 FQNNGV. The CDR3 contains 13 residues. DNA for the CDR3: TGTGTCAGCAGCTTAAACCCCGCCTTTGAGCAGTTCTTC. Its translation: CVSSLNPAFEQFF.

V gene TRBV5-4 combines with J gene TRBJ2-1; 9 nucleotides agree with TRBD2. The CDR3 contains 15 residues. V shed 6 bases and J 8 bases; nucleotides not matched to a gene: 12. In germline, CDR1 is SGHNT, CDR2 YYREEE (reference sequence). CDR3 region: CASTRGLAGRDEQFF. DNA of the CDR3: TGTGCCAGCACCCGTGGGCTAGCGGGACGAGATGAGCAGTTCTTC.

The rearrangement joins TRBV6-5 to TRBJ2-7, with 7 bases identical to TRBD2. In germline, CDR1 is MNHEY, CDR2 SVGAGI. The CDR3 sequence is 16 residues long. Losses at the gene ends were 0 bases for V and 2 bases for J; bases not matched to a gene: 7. The CDR3 DNA follows: TGTGCCAGCAGTTACTCTCTAGCGGACGCAGCCTACGAGCAGTACTTC. Protein product: CASSYSLADAAYEQYF.